This entry concerns a single T cell receptor (beta chain). The antigen is not known. This entry is derived from a study of CXCR3-negative and CXCR3-positive naive CD8 T cells. Overall study results and limits: For the naive subsets, surface CD5 was similar, and TCR strength was inferred from TRB CDR3 properties. Diversity ran similarly high across both naive subsets but far lower in memory CD8+ cells.

Naive CD8+ T cells showed a CD45RO-CCR7+CD27+CD95- phenotype. Researchers prepared the TRB cDNA libraries using 5' RACE with UMI labels. TCRdb re-called the 5' RACE reads and shows each CDR3 protein once, DNA omitted. The table lists fewer than 95,000 distinct CDR3 sequences, with 1.5% to 2% in the top ten. The germline CDR1 and CDR2 sequences are KGHSH and LQKENI. This CDR3 spans 15 amino acids. The specimen sequenced was naive CXCR3- CD8+ T cells from blood. Subset indicated: CD45RO-CCR7+CD27+CD95- naive CD8+ T cells lacking CXCR3 (TNR3-). This chain joins TRBV18 and TRBJ2-7; TCRdb outputs TRBD2, but without DNA this stays unchecked. This clonotype was obtained from a human donor in good health. Some clones in this sample may be carry-over from other donors' samples. CDR3 sequence: CASSPGLAGPYEQYF.